The 7 T cell receptor beta chains reported below all come from one sample, sequenced in a study of monozygotic twins with cystic fibrosis (dated by TCRdb to about 2021). The receptor library was made with the immunoSEQ multiplex PCR assay. Held by TCRdb, this immuneACCESS table contains in-frame sequences only and omits some clones. Under half of the omission traces to an unresolved V gene where checked; the cause of the rest is unknown. For this sample the table gives roughly 12,000 clones, of which about 82% were detected only once. More than 0.5% of the sample belongs to the ten largest clones. Sequencing was carried out using blood. These receptors were collected from a man younger than 35 with cystic fibrosis.

About this clone itself: A junction boundary mismatches the germline segment, possibly from a read error. The chain recombines TRBV5-1 with TRBJ2-5; D unresolved. The CDR3 sequence is 13 residues long. Germline V gene data show CDR1 as SGHRS and CDR2 as YFSETQ. Written as DNA, the CDR3 is TGCGCCGGCAGCTTGGCCCCGAGGGAGACCCAGTACTTC. It yields the protein CAGSLAPRETQYF. The full variable domain, in which reference TRBV5-1 and TRBJ2-5 provide the parts outside the CDR3, is KAGVTQTPRYLIKTRGQQVTLSCSPISGHRSVSWYQQTPGQGLQFLFEYFSETQRNKGNFPGRFSGRQFSNSRSEMNVSTLELGDSALYLCAGSLAPRETQYFGPGTRLLVL.

This chain connects TRBV6-4 to TRBJ2-5; no reliable D call. The germline CDR1 and CDR2 sequences are MRHNA and SNTAGT. Trimming shortened V by 5 bases and J by 3 bases, and 10 bases separated the two germline ends. This CDR3 has 13 residues. CDR3 sequence: CASSRTVEETQYF. In nucleotides, the CDR3 is TGTGCCAGCAGTCGGACGGTCGAAGAGACCCAGTACTTC.

In DNA form, the CDR3 reads TGCGCCAGCAGTCAATCGGGGCCCCCCCGGGGGGTAAACTACGAGCAGTACTTC. This translates into CASSQSGPPRGVNYEQYF. The chain uses TRBV23-1 and TRBJ2-7, with 7 bases identical to TRBD2. TRBV23-1 is given ORF status, its function remaining uncertain. The CDR3 runs to 18 residues. The V and J ends lost 0 bases and 3 bases, in that order; junction bases with no gene match: 14.

The V call is TRBV6-5, the J call TRBJ1-5; 8 positions match TRBD1. The CDR3 extends over 14 amino acids. Germline loops: CDR1 MNHEY, CDR2 SVGAGI. Trimming removed 5 bases from V and 7 bases from J; junction bases left unmatched: 7. CDR3 residues: CASSRDRSRQPQHF. In DNA, the CDR3 is TGTGCCAGCAGTCGGGACAGGTCAAGGCAGCCCCAGCATTTT.

The chain couples TRBV7-3 to TRBJ2-7; D ambiguous. The CDR3 sequence is 16 residues long. Per the germline V gene, CDR1 is SGHTA and CDR2 is FQGTGA. V was trimmed by 1 base and J by 7 bases, leaving 20 bases between them. CDR3 sequence reads: CASSLRFTPLRWEQYF. Written as DNA, the CDR3 is TGTGCCAGCAGCTTAAGATTTACTCCATTGCGGTGGGAGCAGTACTTC.

The gene calls are TRBV10-1 and TRBJ2-1, with D uncertain. Germline V gene data show CDR1 as WNHNN and CDR2 as SYGVQD (reference sequence). The CDR3 spans 12 residues. Trimming took 5 bases from V and 7 from J, leaving 9 bases between them. CDR3 residues: CASSLAENEQFF. CDR3 DNA sequence: TGCGCCAGCAGTCTTGCAGAAAATGAGCAGTTCTTC.

The CDR3, as DNA: TGTGCCAGCAGCTGGGGAGGGGGGACCGGGGAGCTGTTTTTT. As protein: CASSWGGGTGELFF. This chain joins TRBV27 and TRBJ2-2; TRBD2 might be the D (7 bases). Trimming left V 6 bases short and J 5 bases short, with 13 bases between. CDR1 and CDR2 from the germline V gene are MNHEY and SMNVEV (reference sequence). The CDR3 has 14 residues.